This T cell receptor (beta chain) was observed in a study of CD8+CD57+ T cells in acquired aplastic anemia. Profiling that covered TCR beta VDJ and CDR3 relied on genomic DNA as its template. One entry per CDR3 protein results from TCRdb running MiXCR on the reads. The sample gives 260,000 or so distinct CDR3 sequences, around 82% of which show up once; 35% to 50% is in the top ten. The CDR3 length is 14 residues. Germline CDR1 and CDR2: SGDLS and YYNGEE. Patients included in sequencing had previously demonstrated CD8+CD57+ cell expansion by flow cytometry. For this clonotype: One junction end disagrees with the germline gene, perhaps due to a read error.

The chain has TRBV9 and TRBJ2-5, with D unresolved. This sequence originates from a human donor with aplastic anemia. The specimen sequenced was sorted CD4+, CD8+, or CD8+CD57+ T cells (not recorded which) from PBMCs. The CDR3 DNA reads TGTGCCAGCAGCGTAGGGTCAGATACGCAGTATCTTGACTTC. This encodes CASSVGSDTQYLDF.